The TCR beta chain under discussion was sequenced for a study of cytomegalovirus exposure and HLA in healthy donors. On this clone: What it binds is unknown.

Study-wide findings and caveats: Cytomegalovirus association was assigned to about 150 TCR beta chains. Upon later analysis, TCR association rates were observed to vary by HLA locus, being highest for DRB1 and lowest for HLA-C. Roughly even sequencing depth across donors was the assumption behind the presence/absence analyses.

The PCR made use of 60 Vbeta and 13 Jbeta primers. Authors' analysis steps: There were some 87 million unique TCR beta chains by a later count, and 10 million to 12 million of them were shared. Generated by immunoSEQ multiplex PCR, the TCRdb table keeps only in-frame clones and is missing some. The D gene and trimming were derived from the DNA, and the V and J assignments and clone size from that table. The profile shows some 150,000 clones, about four fifths of them singletons. The V end lost 2 bases, the J end lost 4 bases, and 8 bases lay between the germline ends. The CDR3 has 13 residues. The germline CDR1 and CDR2 sequences are SEHNR and FQNEAQ (reference sequence).

Material for sequencing was PBMCs. This clonotype originated in a male donor in good health and CMV-seronegative. This rearrangement joins TRBV7-9 to TRBJ2-5; no clear D gene. CDR3 coding DNA: TGTGCCAGCAGCTTAAACAGATTAGAGACCCAGTACTTC. The encoded protein is CASSLNRLETQYF.